Below are 27 T cell receptor beta chains sequenced from a single sample in a study of T-cell reconstitution after alpha-beta-depleted transplantation in children (dated by TCRdb to about 2016). Library preparation used PCR. Sequencing relied on an Illumina HiSeq 2500. To normalize quantification of the TCRbeta repertoire, the TCR libraries were built with molecular barcoding that relied on unique molecular identifiers. The raw public data were reprocessed by TCRdb itself: fastp quality trimming at Q25, MiXCR clonotype calling, in-frame beta chains only. Entries are consolidated by CDR3 protein sequence, retaining the most common genes and DNA. For this sample there are hundreds of thousands of distinct CDR3 sequences; 12% appear just once. About 2.4% of the sample is taken by the ten largest. Sequenced here: PBMCs from the stem cell graft donor, sampled from the stem cell graft. The receptor set was obtained from a human donor who donated a stem cell graft to a child with acute lymphoblastic leukemia.

This clonotype was counted many times. The gene calls are TRBV20-1 and TRBJ1-1, with 7 bases fitting TRBD1. CDR1 is DFQATT, CDR2 SNEGSKA, per germline (reference sequence). CDR3 size: 13 residues. The V and J ends lost 0 bases and 7 bases, in that order; junction bases with no gene match: 5. The CDR3 nucleotides read TGCAGTGCTAGAGATCCGGGACAGCTTGAAGCTTTCTTT. It specifies CSARDPGQLEAFF.

This clonotype was picked up many times. This chain connects TRBV12-3 or TRBV12-4 to TRBJ2-1; TRBD2 might be the D (5 bases). CDR3 length: 12 residues. Deletions cut 4 bases from V and 9 bases from J, with 10 bases between. The CDR3 here is CASSSSGSEQFF. CDR3 nucleotides: TGTGCCAGCAGTTCATCGGGGAGTGAGCAGTTCTTC.

This clonotype was detected ten times or more. The rearrangement uses TRBV6-5 and TRBJ2-7, with 7 bases aligning to TRBD2. Germline CDR1 MNHEY, CDR2 SVGAGI. This CDR3 region has 16 residues. J lost 0 bases, V lost 0 bases, and 5 bases had no gene match. CDR3 amino acids: CASSYSASGLSYEQYF. DNA of the CDR3: TGTGCCAGCAGTTACTCGGCTAGCGGCCTCTCCTACGAGCAGTACTTC.

This clonotype was recorded a few times. The chain combines TRBV20-1 with TRBJ1-4; no clear D. V lost 2 bases, J lost 6 bases, and 10 bases lay in between. Germline V gene sequence: CDR1 DFQATT, CDR2 SNEGSKA (reference sequence). This CDR3 has 13 amino acids. CDR3: CSARIGLDEKLFF. The CDR3 coding sequence is TGCAGTGCTAGAATTGGGCTGGATGAAAAACTGTTTTTT.

This clonotype appeared many times. The V gene is TRBV28, the J gene TRBJ2-2; D gene ambiguous. V was trimmed by 6 bases and J by 0 bases, leaving 5 bases between them. CDR3 length: 13 amino acids. The germline V gene has CDR1 MDHEN and CDR2 SYDVKM. The chain's CDR3 is CASSTPNTGELFF. Here the CDR3 DNA reads TGTGCCAGCAGCACACCGAACACCGGGGAGCTGTTTTTT.

Many counts were recorded for this clonotype. The chain couples TRBV6-2 or TRBV6-3 to TRBJ2-1, with D possibly matching TRBD1 (6 bases). Trimming cost V 1 base and J 2 bases, with 12 bases left between them. This CDR3 has 16 residues. Germline CDR1 is MNHEY and CDR2 is SVGEGT. The CDR3 DNA reads TGTGCCAGCAGTTACTGGGGGCGCAGAGCCTACAATGAGCAGTTCTTC. This encodes CASSYWGRRAYNEQFF.

This clonotype was seen more than once but under ten times. V gene TRBV12-3 or TRBV12-4 combines with J gene TRBJ2-1; 7 bases line up with TRBD2. The CDR3 is 17 amino acids. V lost 1 base and J lost 0; bases outside the gene matches: 6. The CDR3 loop is CASSLETSIYSYNEQFF. The CDR3 region has the DNA TGTGCCAGCAGTTTAGAGACTAGCATCTACTCCTACAATGAGCAGTTCTTC.

This clonotype was recorded many times. V usage is TRBV29-1 and J usage is TRBJ2-5, with D maybe TRBD1 (5 bases). The V end lost 0 bases, the J end lost 4 bases, and 6 bases lay between the germline ends. The CDR3 consists of 12 residues. Germline V gives CDR1 SQVTM, CDR2 ANQGSEA. The CDR3 region is CSVEETGETQYF. In DNA form, the CDR3 reads TGCAGCGTTGAAGAAACAGGAGAGACCCAGTACTTC.

This clonotype was seen at least ten times. The chain employs TRBV6-2 or TRBV6-3 and TRBJ1-5; D perhaps matches TRBD1 (5 bases). Germline V CDR1 and CDR2: MNHEY, SVGEGT. CDR3 length equals 13 residues. Trimming cost V 5 bases and J 7 bases, with 12 bases left between them. CDR3 sequence: CASSQGLRQPQHF. The CDR3 nucleotides are TGTGCCAGCAGTCAGGGTTTAAGGCAGCCCCAGCATTTT.

This clonotype was picked up many times. The CDR3 sequence: CASSPGDRGNTIYF. The CDR3 DNA follows: TGTGCCAGCAGTCCCGGGGACAGAGGAAACACCATATATTTT. The chain uses TRBV28 and TRBJ1-3, with 7 bases that match TRBD1. V was clipped by 5 bases and J by 4 bases; unmatched bases: 5. The CDR3 contains 14 residues. Germline V gene sequence: CDR1 MDHEN, CDR2 SYDVKM.

The gene calls are TRBV7-9 and TRBJ1-2; D unresolved. Looked up from germline, CDR1 is SEHNR and CDR2 is FQNEAQ (reference sequence). The CDR3 sequence is 15 residues long. Trimming cost V 3 bases and J 4 bases, with 15 bases left between them. The CDR3 loop is CASSFMQPEIYGYTF. CDR3 DNA sequence: TGTGCCAGCAGCTTTATGCAACCAGAGATCTATGGCTACACCTTC.

The table lists this clonotype with many counts. This chain links TRBV6-6 with TRBJ2-7; maybe TRBD2 (5 bases). CDR3 size: 12 residues. CDR1 MNHNY and CDR2 SVGAGI come from the germline V gene (reference sequence). The germline V and J ends were trimmed by 7 bases and 7 bases, with 14 bases remaining between them. The CDR3 sequence is CASNGGPREQYF. DNA of the CDR3: TGTGCCAGCAACGGAGGCCCTCGAGAGCAGTACTTC.

At least ten counts were recorded for this clonotype. The CDR3 is CATSDLVRRQFF. CDR3 bases: TGTGCCACCAGTGATTTAGTCAGGCGCCAGTTCTTC. This rearrangement joins TRBV24-1 to TRBJ2-1; D call uncertain. This CDR3 region has 12 residues. V was pared by 1 base and J by 13 bases, with 10 bases between. CDR1 KGHDR and CDR2 SFDVKD come from the germline V gene.

This clonotype was detected many times. In nucleotides, the CDR3 is TGTGCCAGCAGTCGGACAGGGTCCGGGGAGCTGTTTTTT. This sequence encodes CASSRTGSGELFF. The rearrangement joins TRBV12-3 or TRBV12-4 to TRBJ2-2, with 8 bases aligning to TRBD1. The CDR3 totals 13 residues. J lost 6 bases, V lost 5 bases, and 2 bases had no gene match.

The chain joins TRBV19 to TRBJ1-2; D is uncertain. V gave up 4 bases and J gave up 3 bases, with 9 bases separating them. The CDR3 extends over 13 amino acids. Germline V gene lookup returns CDR1 LNHDA and CDR2 SQIVND (reference sequence). The CDR3 sequence is CASSTNGHYGYTF. The CDR3 DNA is TGTGCCAGTAGTACCAACGGTCACTATGGCTACACCTTC.

A note on this clonotype: This clone may be a read error of a much larger clone one base away. The chain employs TRBV28 and TRBJ2-7, with a weak D call TRBD2 (6 bases). CDR1 MDHEN and CDR2 SYDVKM come from the germline V gene. V was pared by 4 bases and J by 2 bases, with 15 bases between. The CDR3 sequence is 15 residues long. The CDR3 nucleotides read TGTGCCAGCAGTTCTTCTCGCGGGACGACCTACGAGCAGTACTTC. Translating it yields CASSSSRGTTYEQYF.

This clonotype was seen ten or more times. The rearrangement uses TRBV7-9 and TRBJ2-5; unclear D gene. Trimming pared 6 bases from V and 5 bases from J, leaving 7 bases between. Germline CDR1 is SEHNR and CDR2 is FQNEAQ (reference sequence). The CDR3 contains 11 residues. The CDR3 DNA reads TGTGCCAGCAGAAACGGGGAGACCCAGTACTTC. It specifies CASRNGETQYF.

Ten or more counts support this clonotype. The V gene is TRBV5-1, the J gene TRBJ2-7, with 13 bases that match TRBD2. The CDR3 has 17 residues. Losses at the gene ends were 2 bases for V and 3 bases for J; bases not matched to a gene: 8. Germline V gives CDR1 SGHRS, CDR2 YFSETQ. The CDR3 DNA is TGCGCCAGCAGCTTACTACCTCGGACTAGCGGGAGCTACGAGCAGTACTTC. Its translation: CASSLLPRTSGSYEQYF.

This clonotype has ten or more counts. The chain joins TRBV5-5 to TRBJ2-7; maybe TRBD1 (5 bases). The CDR3 covers 14 residues. CDR1 and CDR2 (germline): SGHKS, YYEKEE (reference sequence). Trimming pared 1 base from V and 0 bases from J, leaving 8 bases between. The CDR3 spells CASSLQGISYEQYF. As DNA, the CDR3 is TGTGCCAGCAGCTTGCAGGGAATCTCCTACGAGCAGTACTTC.

On this clonotype itself: One base away lies a much larger clone, so this may be a sequencing read error. The chain has TRBV4-2 and TRBJ2-7; D is perhaps TRBD2 (6 bases). This CDR3 has 15 amino acids. CDR1 is LGHNA, CDR2 YNFKEQ, per germline. The CDR3 spells CASSQGVGSGDDQYF. The CDR3, as DNA: TGTGCCAGCAGCCAAGGAGTAGGTAGCGGCGACGACCAGTACTTC.

Details on this clonotype: One base away lies a much larger clone, so this may be a sequencing read error. The rearrangement uses TRBV3-1 and TRBJ2-1; TRBD2 might be the D (5 bases). Germline V gives CDR1 LGHDT, CDR2 YNNKEL (reference sequence). CDR3 length equals 17 residues. The CDR3 DNA follows: TGTGCCAGCAGCCAAGCCCTCCCTTGGGAGAGAGACAATCAGCAGTTCTTC. Translated, it gives CASSQALPWERDNQQFF.

The chain couples TRBV18 to TRBJ1-1, with 7 nucleotides matching TRBD1. Trimming cost V 5 bases and J 3 bases; bases outside gene matches: 3. CDR1 and CDR2 from the germline V gene are KGHSH and LQKENI. The CDR3 length is 13 residues. This chain's CDR3 is CASSTTGDTEAFF. CDR3 nucleotide sequence: TGTGCCAGCTCAACAACAGGGGACACTGAAGCTTTCTTT.

In its sample, this clonotype was seen many times. This sequence joins TRBV10-3 and TRBJ1-6, with D unresolved. The ends were cut back, 0 bases at V and 6 bases at J, with 12 bases in the middle. The CDR3 has 16 residues. Germline V gene lookup returns CDR1 ENHRY and CDR2 SYGVKD. The CDR3 protein is CAISESGKGANSPLHF. The DNA for the CDR3 is TGTGCCATCAGTGAGTCTGGGAAAGGAGCTAATTCACCCCTCCACTTT.

This clonotype was detected ten times or more. The chain joins TRBV12-3 or TRBV12-4 to TRBJ1-1, with D maybe TRBD1 (5 bases). This CDR3 has 14 residues. V was shortened by 6 bases and J by 1 base, with 12 bases between the two germline ends. This CDR3 is CASRRDFSNTEAFF. CDR3 in DNA: TGTGCCAGCAGGAGGGACTTTTCGAACACTGAAGCTTTCTTT.

This clonotype was picked up many times. The chain recombines TRBV28 with TRBJ2-1; D gene uncertain. This CDR3 is built from 13 residues. Germline CDR1 and CDR2: MDHEN and SYDVKM. Trimming shortened V by 6 bases and J by 6 bases, and 12 bases separated the two germline ends. The CDR3 loop is CASRQAIGNEQFF. CDR3 in DNA: TGTGCCAGCAGGCAGGCGATAGGCAATGAGCAGTTCTTC.

This clonotype was observed at least ten times. The genes are TRBV11-2 and TRBJ2-2; 9 positions match TRBD1. The J segment lost 2 bases and the V segment lost 4 bases, leaving 5 bases of the junction unmatched. The CDR3 is made up of 16 amino acids. The germline V gene encodes CDR1 SGHAT and CDR2 FQNNGV. The CDR3 DNA sequence: TGTGCCAGCAGCTCCGGGACAGGGCTAAACACCGGGGAGCTGTTTTTT. Encoded protein: CASSSGTGLNTGELFF.

In this sample, this clonotype turned up many times. The gene calls are TRBV15 and TRBJ2-5; D gene ambiguous. The CDR3 spans 13 residues. Deletions cut 1 base from V and 5 bases from J, with 8 bases between. Germline values: CDR1 LNHNV, CDR2 YYDKDF (reference sequence). The CDR3 DNA is TGTGCCACCAGCAGAGGAGTAATGGAGACCCAGTACTTC. It encodes CATSRGVMETQYF.